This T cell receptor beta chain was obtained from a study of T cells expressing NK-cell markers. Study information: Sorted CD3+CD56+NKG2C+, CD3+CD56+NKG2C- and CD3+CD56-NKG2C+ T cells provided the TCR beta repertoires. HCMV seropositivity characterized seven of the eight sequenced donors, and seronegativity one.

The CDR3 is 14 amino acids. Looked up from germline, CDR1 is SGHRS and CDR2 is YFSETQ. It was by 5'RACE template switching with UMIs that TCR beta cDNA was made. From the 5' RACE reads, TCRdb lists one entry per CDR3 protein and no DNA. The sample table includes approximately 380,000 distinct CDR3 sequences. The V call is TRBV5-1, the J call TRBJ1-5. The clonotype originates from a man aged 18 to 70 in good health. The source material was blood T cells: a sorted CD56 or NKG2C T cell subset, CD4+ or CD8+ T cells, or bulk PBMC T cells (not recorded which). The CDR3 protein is CASSLAGVQQPQHF.